This T cell receptor (beta chain) was found in a study of blood T cell repertoires in COVID-19. Study-wide background: The study drew acute and convalescent COVID-19 samples from the United States, Italy and Spain. T cells, B-cell-depleted T cells, or PBMCs provided the cDNA or gDNA that served as material.

Authors' analysis steps: Reference gene primer amplification in the assay estimated nucleated cell counts. Clones were read by immunoSEQ multiplex PCR, and TCRdb kept only the in-frame ones, dropping some. V and J calls and clone size are as listed in that table; D and trimming were resolved from the DNA. The table has 100,000 or so clones, 88% seen once. V was cut by 4 bases and J by 5 bases, with 23 bases left in between. This CDR3 is 17 amino acids long. Germline V CDR1 and CDR2: LGHDT, YNNKEL (reference sequence). The rearrangement links TRBV3-1 (or the pseudogene TRBV3-2) to TRBJ2-5; D might be TRBD2 (5 bases). The source material was peripheral blood. The source is an older woman with acute or convalescent COVID-19. The CDR3 spells CASSLAGSGSFRETQYF. CDR3 DNA: TGTGCCAGCAGCCTTGCCGGCTCGGGATCCTTTCGGGAGACCCAGTACTTC.